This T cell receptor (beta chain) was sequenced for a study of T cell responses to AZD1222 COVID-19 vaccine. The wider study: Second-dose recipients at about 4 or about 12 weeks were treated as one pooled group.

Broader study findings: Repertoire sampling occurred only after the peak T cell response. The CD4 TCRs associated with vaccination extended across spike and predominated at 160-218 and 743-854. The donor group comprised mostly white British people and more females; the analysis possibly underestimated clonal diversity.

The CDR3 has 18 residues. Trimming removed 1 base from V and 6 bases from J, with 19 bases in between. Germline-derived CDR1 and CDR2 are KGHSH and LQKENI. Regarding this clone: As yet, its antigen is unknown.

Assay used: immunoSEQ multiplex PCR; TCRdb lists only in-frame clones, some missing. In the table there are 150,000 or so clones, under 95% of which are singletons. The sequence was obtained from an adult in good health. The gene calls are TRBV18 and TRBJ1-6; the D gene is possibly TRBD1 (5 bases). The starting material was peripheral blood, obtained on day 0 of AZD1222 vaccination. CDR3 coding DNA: TGTGCCAGCTCACCACGGGGCAGTGGAACGGATTTTAATTCACCCCTCCACTTT. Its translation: CASSPRGSGTDFNSPLHF.